The 2 T cell receptor beta chains below come from one sample, sequenced in a study of blood T cells in healthy people across ages. Combining a sample-barcoded 5' primer with a J-beta primer mix, a second PCR ran for roughly 7 to 11 cycles. Each CDR3 protein is one row after TCRdb ran MiXCR on the 5' RACE reads. The table lists fewer than 750,000 distinct CDR3 sequences, roughly half of them singletons. Sequenced input: blood. The receptors come from a woman over 75 in good health.

This chain uses TRBV29-1 with TRBJ2-1, with TRBD2 as a possible D gene (5 bases). Trimming pared 0 bases from V and 13 bases from J, leaving 25 bases between. The CDR3 has 16 amino acids. Germline values: CDR1 SQVTM, CDR2 ANQGSEA. The CDR3 reads CSVEEGAVKVQETQFF. DNA of the CDR3: TGCAGCGTTGAAGAGGGAGCGGTGAAGGTCCAAGAGACCCAGTTCTTC.

Remarks on this clonotype: Just one base apart from a much larger clone, this may be a read error. The chain combines TRBV20-1 with TRBJ2-1, with 11 positions matching TRBD2. Per germline, CDR1 DFQATT and CDR2 SNEGSKA (reference sequence). This CDR3 is 13 amino acids long. The CDR3 nucleotides read TGCAGCCGCGCGGGACTAGCGGACAATGAGCAGTTCTTC. This gives the protein CSRAGLADNEQFF.